The 28 T cell receptor beta chains below all came from one sample that was sequenced in a study of T cell responses to AZD1222 COVID-19 vaccine. Measured with immunoSEQ multiplex PCR; TCRdb has only the in-frame clones, and not every one. The table lists roughly 140,000 clones, more than 85% of them singletons. The sample in question was peripheral blood, obtained 28 days after the second AZD1222 dose. Source of these receptors: an adult who received the AZD1222 COVID-19 vaccine.

The rearrangement uses TRBV9 and TRBJ2-2, with a tentative D call TRBD1 (5 bases). Germline values: CDR1 SGDLS, CDR2 YYNGEE. The CDR3 has 17 amino acids. V was shortened by 4 bases and J by 0 bases, with 16 bases between the two germline ends. CDR3: CASSPRWQTANTGELFF. The CDR3 coding sequence is TGTGCCAGCAGCCCCCGGTGGCAGACAGCGAACACCGGGGAGCTGTTTTTT. The full variable domain, in which reference TRBV9 and TRBJ2-2 provide the parts outside the CDR3, is DSGVTQTPKHLITATGQRVTLRCSPRSGDLSVYWYQQSLDQGLQFLIQYYNGEERAKGNILERFSAQQFPDLHSELNLSSLELGDSALYFCASSPRWQTANTGELFFGEGSRLTVL.

This chain joins TRBV7-8 and TRBJ1-1; D is undetermined. The CDR3 contains 13 residues. The V end lost 0 bases, the J end lost 6 bases, and 8 bases lay between the germline ends. CDR1 is SGHVS and CDR2 is FQNEAQ in the germline V gene. CDR3 nucleotide sequence: TGTGCCAGCAGCTTAGCCTCGGCTTCTGAAGCTTTCTTT. Amino acids: CASSLASASEAFF.

The V gene is TRBV5-1, the J gene TRBJ2-7, with 7 bases aligning to TRBD1. The CDR3 has 14 amino acids. V was pared by 4 bases and J by 0 bases, with 4 bases of the junction left unmatched. Germline-derived CDR1 and CDR2 are SGHRS and YFSETQ. CDR3 sequence (DNA): TGCGCCAGCAGCATGACAGGGAGCTCCTACGAGCAGTACTTC. Its protein product is CASSMTGSSYEQYF.

The V and J genes are TRBV5-6 and TRBJ1-1; D is perhaps TRBD1 (5 bases). This CDR3 is 14 amino acids long. The germline V gene encodes CDR1 SGHDT and CDR2 YYEEEE. V lost 1 base, J lost 0 bases, and 7 bases lay in between. Written as DNA, the CDR3 is TGTGCCAGCAGCTTGACAGGCTTGAACACTGAAGCTTTCTTT. The encoded protein is CASSLTGLNTEAFF.

In DNA form, the CDR3 reads TGTGCCAGCAGCTCAGGGCCAAATTCACCCCTCCACTTT. Translated: CASSSGPNSPLHF. V usage is TRBV11-1 and J usage is TRBJ1-6, with TRBD1 as a possible D gene (5 bases). The CDR3 has 13 residues. V dropped 4 bases and J dropped 7 bases, with 8 bases sitting between them. Germline assignment: CDR1 SGHAT and CDR2 FQDESV (reference sequence).

The rearrangement joins TRBV5-1 to TRBJ1-2; D may be TRBD1 (6 bases). CDR1 SGHRS and CDR2 YFSETQ come from the germline V gene. CDR3 size: 15 residues. Trimming left V 0 bases short and J 8 bases short, with 17 bases between. CDR3 region: CASSLGYPPGGGYTF. The CDR3 DNA reads TGCGCCAGCAGCTTGGGGTACCCACCCGGGGGCGGCTACACCTTC. The full variable domain, rest sourced from reference TRBV5-1 and TRBJ1-2, is KAGVTQTPRYLIKTRGQQVTLSCSPISGHRSVSWYQQTPGQGLQFLFEYFSETQRNKGNFPGRFSGRQFSNSRSEMNVSTLELGDSALYLCASSLGYPPGGGYTFGSGTRLTVV.

This clone is a singleton in its sample. The rearrangement links TRBV2 to TRBJ2-3; a weak D match, TRBD2 (6 bases). The CDR3 runs 14 residues. Germline assignment: CDR1 SNHLY and CDR2 FYNNEI. Trimming took off 0 bases at V and 4 bases at J, with 8 bases between the two ends. The chain's CDR3 is CASSEATGADTQYF. CDR3 coding DNA: TGTGCCAGCAGTGAAGCCACGGGGGCAGATACGCAGTATTTT.

The chain joins TRBV2 to TRBJ2-7; 10 nucleotides line up with TRBD1. The CDR3 is 14 amino acids. Looked up from germline, CDR1 is SNHLY and CDR2 is FYNNEI. V lost 6 bases, J lost 0 bases, and 2 bases stayed unmatched. CDR3 sequence reads: CASRGQGSSYEQYF. CDR3 DNA sequence: TGTGCCAGCAGGGGACAGGGGAGCTCCTACGAGCAGTACTTC.

The chain combines TRBV27 with TRBJ2-2; perhaps TRBD2 as D (6 bases). The CDR3 covers 16 residues. With 3 bases removed from V and 4 bases from J, the gap between germline ends came to 15 bases. Germline assignment: CDR1 MNHEY and CDR2 SMNVEV (reference sequence). The CDR3 DNA reads as TGTGCCAGCAGTTTGGGGCGGGACCTCGTCACCGGGGAGCTGTTTTTT. Its protein is CASSLGRDLVTGELFF.

The chain carries TRBV6-5 and TRBJ2-7, with no clear D. CDR1 is MNHEY, CDR2 SVGAGI, per germline. Trimming removed 7 bases from V and 4 bases from J, with 20 bases in between. CDR3 length: 15 amino acids. CDR3 coding DNA: TGTGCCAGCACCCTTACCCCTTTGGGGAATTACGAGCAGTACTTC. It yields the protein CASTLTPLGNYEQYF.

The chain's CDR3 is CASSFGTLDEQYF. As DNA, the CDR3 is TGTGCCAGCAGCTTCGGGACTCTGGACGAGCAGTACTTC. This chain uses TRBV5-6 with TRBJ2-7, with D maybe TRBD2 (6 bases). Per germline, CDR1 SGHDT and CDR2 YYEEEE. This CDR3 region has 13 residues. V was shortened by 2 bases and J by 5 bases, with 11 bases between the two germline ends.

V is TRBV15 and J is TRBJ2-2; D possibly corresponds to TRBD2 (5 bases). Trimming shortened V by 4 bases and J by 3 bases, and 12 bases separated the two germline ends. The CDR3 extends over 15 amino acids. In germline, CDR1 is LNHNV, CDR2 YYDKDF (reference sequence). The CDR3 is CATSTRTEDTGELFF. In nucleotides, the CDR3 is TGTGCCACCAGCACCCGGACTGAGGACACCGGGGAGCTGTTTTTT.

The chain has TRBV7-2 and TRBJ2-2; D not certain. V lost 7 bases and J 5 bases, leaving 11 bases between the germline ends. Per the germline V gene, CDR1 is SGHTA and CDR2 is FQGNSA. The CDR3 totals 13 residues. As DNA, the CDR3 is TGTGCCAGCAACCCGGGTGGAACCGGGGAGCTGTTTTTT. Its protein product is CASNPGGTGELFF.

The chain has TRBV5-5 and TRBJ2-7; perhaps D is TRBD1 or TRBD2 (6 bases each). The germline V gene has CDR1 SGHKS and CDR2 YYEKEE (reference sequence). Trimming took 1 base from V and 6 from J, leaving 11 bases between them. The CDR3 covers 13 residues. The CDR3 reads CASSLLQGGEQYF. The CDR3 DNA follows: TGTGCCAGCAGCTTGCTACAGGGAGGCGAGCAGTACTTC.

Details on this clone: This could be a read error, since a much larger clone is one nucleotide away. V is TRBV28 and J is TRBJ1-2; TRBD1 aligns across 10 bases. Germline-derived CDR1 and CDR2 are MDHEN and SYDVKM. This CDR3 is built from 16 residues. With V trimmed by 5 bases and J by 7 bases, 13 bases remained unmatched. This chain's CDR3 is CASSLRERDRGSGYTF. DNA for the CDR3: TGTGCCAGCAGTCTTAGGGAACGGGACAGGGGAAGTGGCTACACCTTC.

J is TRBJ2-7 and V is TRBV5-1, with TRBD2 identical over 13 bases. Unmatched junction bases numbered 10, after V lost 4 bases and J lost 0 bases. The germline V gene has CDR1 SGHRS and CDR2 YFSETQ. This CDR3 has 18 amino acids. The CDR3 loop reads CASSKRLAGGSTSYEQYF. The CDR3 nucleotides read TGCGCCAGCAGCAAAAGACTAGCGGGAGGATCGACCTCCTACGAGCAGTACTTC.

In its sample, this clone was seen a few times. V is TRBV3-1 (or the pseudogene TRBV3-2) and J is TRBJ2-7; TRBD2 might be the D (6 bases). Germline values: CDR1 LGHDT, CDR2 YNNKEL (reference sequence). The CDR3 consists of 21 residues. Between the trimmed V and J ends, which lost 0 bases and 2 bases, there was a span of 29 bases. This CDR3 reads CASSQDLRLKGLLAGTYEQYF. In DNA, the CDR3 is TGTGCCAGCAGCCAAGATTTACGGCTTAAGGGATTACTAGCAGGAACCTACGAGCAGTACTTC.

This chain uses TRBV14 with TRBJ1-1; the D gene is possibly TRBD1 (6 bases). The CDR3 sequence is 15 residues long. Germline loops: CDR1 SGHDN, CDR2 FVKESK. The V and J ends lost 1 base and 8 bases respectively, with 17 bases between them. CDR3 coding DNA: TGTGCCAGCAGCCAAGTCAACAGGGTAAGCGCCGAAGCTTTCTTT. Translating gives CASSQVNRVSAEAFF.

The rearrangement uses TRBV6-6 and TRBJ2-1; D ambiguous. Trimming pared 2 bases from V and 10 bases from J, leaving 9 bases between. Germline V gene data show CDR1 as MNHNY and CDR2 as SVGAGI (reference sequence). The CDR3 spans 12 residues. The CDR3 coding sequence is TGTGCCAGCAGTTACGGGATCAACGAGCAGTTCTTC. Its protein product is CASSYGINEQFF.

V gene TRBV2 combines with J gene TRBJ1-5; 8 nucleotides agree with TRBD1. In germline, CDR1 is SNHLY, CDR2 FYNNEI. Trimming took 4 bases from V and 5 from J; bases not matched to a gene: 4. This CDR3 has 14 residues. This CDR3 is CASSGQGNDQPQHF. Written as DNA, the CDR3 is TGTGCCAGCAGTGGACAGGGGAACGATCAGCCCCAGCATTTT.

The chain joins TRBV2 to TRBJ1-2; 7 bases map to TRBD1. CDR1 and CDR2 from the germline V gene are SNHLY and FYNNEI. This CDR3 is 13 amino acids long. The trim removed 8 bases at V and 4 bases at J, leaving 7 bases unmatched. DNA of the CDR3: TGTGCCAGCGTACGACAGGGTCTCTATGGCTACACCTTC. It codes for CASVRQGLYGYTF.

The V gene is TRBV9, the J gene TRBJ2-5; 10 nucleotides agree with TRBD2. This CDR3 region has 15 residues. Germline V CDR1 and CDR2: SGDLS, YYNGEE. J gave up 4 bases and V 4 bases, and 7 bases lay outside the gene matches. The CDR3 loop reads CASSSWLAGVETQYF. CDR3 nucleotide sequence: TGTGCCAGCAGCTCCTGGCTAGCGGGAGTAGAGACCCAGTACTTC.

The CDR3 DNA follows: TGTGCCATCAGAAATCCAGCGGGATCCCATGAGCAGTTCTTC. This gives the protein CAIRNPAGSHEQFF. The chain employs TRBV10-3 and TRBJ2-1; TRBD2 matches 7 bases. The CDR3 covers 14 residues. Germline trimming cut 6 bases from V and 8 bases from J; bases unmatched to any gene: 10. Germline V gives CDR1 ENHRY, CDR2 SYGVKD.

The CDR3 DNA sequence: TGTGCCATCAGTGAGTCCGGACTCAGCGCCACAGAGACCCAGTACTTC. It encodes CAISESGLSATETQYF. This chain uses TRBV10-3 with TRBJ2-5, with D possibly being TRBD2 (5 bases). CDR3 length: 16 amino acids. Per germline, CDR1 ENHRY and CDR2 SYGVKD. V was cut by 0 bases and J by 4 bases, with 15 bases left in between.

The chain is built from TRBV5-1 and TRBJ2-1; 15 bases match TRBD2. J lost 8 bases, V lost 6 bases, and 9 bases had no gene match. The CDR3 contains 16 residues. Germline V gives CDR1 SGHRS, CDR2 YFSETQ. This CDR3 reads CASIAEGTSGRYEQFF. CDR3 nucleotides: TGCGCCAGCATCGCAGAAGGGACTAGCGGGAGGTATGAGCAGTTCTTC.

CDR3 region: CAWSFFATEAFF. DNA for the CDR3: TGTGCCTGGAGTTTTTTTGCCACTGAAGCTTTCTTT. The V call is TRBV30, the J call TRBJ1-1; the D is unclear. Germline CDR1 reads GTSNPN; CDR2 reads SVGIG (reference sequence). V was cut by 2 bases and J by 4 bases, with 8 bases left in between. The CDR3 consists of 12 residues.

V is TRBV14 and J is TRBJ2-7, with D unresolved. This CDR3 region has 12 residues. Germline V gene lookup returns CDR1 SGHDN and CDR2 FVKESK. Between the trimmed V and J ends, which lost 4 bases and 2 bases, there was a span of 6 bases. CDR3 bases: TGTGCCAGCAGCCCCGGACCCTACGAGCAGTACTTC. It encodes CASSPGPYEQYF. Full variable domain (remainder filled in from reference TRBV14 and TRBJ2-7): EAGVTQFPSHSVIEKGQTVTLRCDPISGHDNLYWYRRVMGKEIKFLLHFVKESKQDESGMPNNRFLAERTGGTYSTLKVQPAELEDSGVYFCASSPGPYEQYFGPGTRLTVT.

The chain employs TRBV9 and TRBJ2-1; D may be TRBD1 (5 bases). Germline V lookup: CDR1 SGDLS, CDR2 YYNGEE. The V and J ends lost 4 bases and 2 bases respectively, with 16 bases between them. The CDR3 consists of 16 residues. CDR3 residues: CASSPQPGFAYNEQFF. The CDR3 bases are TGTGCCAGCAGCCCCCAACCAGGGTTTGCCTACAATGAGCAGTTCTTC.